This T cell receptor (beta chain) was captured in a study of blood T cell repertoires in COVID-19. Across the whole study: Researchers got acute and convalescent COVID-19 samples from the United States, Italy and Spain. Sample material is recorded as cDNA or gDNA derived from T cells, B-cell-depleted T cells, or PBMCs.

Original data processing: Amplification of reference gene primers was used by the study to estimate nucleated cell counts. Using immunoSEQ multiplex PCR, the repertoire was profiled, and TCRdb retains in-frame clones only, with some absent. V and J calls and clone size are copied from that table; D and trimming were computed from the DNA. The sample has 330,000 or so clones, roughly 89% seen once; the top ten hold around 9.9%. A Seattle source enrolled patients during active infection and followed them longitudinally. The V gene's germline CDR1 is SEHNR and CDR2 FQNEAQ (reference sequence). The CDR3 loop spans 11 amino acids. Trimming took 5 bases from V and 7 from J, leaving 6 bases between them.

This TCR derives from a man aged 25-40 years with COVID-19, enrolled during active disease. V usage is TRBV7-9 and J usage is TRBJ2-1; D gene unclear. Material for sequencing was peripheral blood. For the CDR3, the DNA is TGTGCCAGCAGCAGAGATAATGAGCAGTTCTTC. This gives the protein CASSRDNEQFF.